What follows are 19 T cell receptor beta chains derived from one specimen sequenced in a study of blood T cell repertoires in COVID-19 (TCRdb year 2020). Library preparation used the immunoSEQ multiplex PCR assay. The clones in this table, taken by TCRdb from immuneACCESS, are in-frame only. Not every clone is retained; where verified, under half of the shortfall comes from an unresolved V gene, and the cause of the rest is unknown. The table for this sample lists 20,000 to 25,000 clones; 84% of them were counted only once. The leading ten clones occupy 3.2% of the sample. Material for sequencing was peripheral blood. Source of these receptors: a man aged 35 to 55 with acute or convalescent COVID-19.

This clone was detected only a few times. This chain connects TRBV6-5 to TRBJ2-7; 7 bases are shared with TRBD1. Germline CDR1 MNHEY, CDR2 SVGAGI. The CDR3 has 11 residues. V trimming: 10 bases; J trimming: 2 bases; junction bases outside the gene matches: 2. This chain's CDR3 is CATTGAYEQYF. As DNA, the CDR3 is TGTGCCACTACAGGGGCCTACGAGCAGTACTTC.

The CDR3 DNA reads as TGTGCCAGCAGTTCAGGGCTCTCCTACGAGCAGTACTTC. Amino acids: CASSSGLSYEQYF. The V call is TRBV7-9, the J call TRBJ2-7, with D possibly matching TRBD1 (5 bases). CDR1 and CDR2 from the germline V gene are SEHNR and FQNEAQ (reference sequence). The ends were cut back, 6 bases at V and 0 bases at J, with 9 bases in the middle. The CDR3 totals 13 residues. Looking up the rest from reference TRBV7-9 and TRBJ2-7 gives the full variable domain: DTGVSQNPRHKITKRGQNVTFRCDPISEHNRLYWYRQTLGQGPEFLTYFQNEAQLEKSRLLSDRFSAERPKGSFSTLEIQRTEQGDSAMYLCASSSGLSYEQYFGPGTRLTVT.

This chain uses TRBV20-1 with TRBJ1-2; D uncertain. Germline CDR1 DFQATT, CDR2 SNEGSKA (reference sequence). This CDR3 has 11 amino acids. V lost 7 bases to trimming and J lost 5 bases, with 11 bases between them. CDR3 region: CSVRQPYGYTF. The CDR3 DNA is TGCAGTGTCAGGCAGCCTTATGGCTACACCTTC.

The V call is TRBV30, the J call TRBJ2-5, with TRBD1 identical over 8 bases. The germline gives CDR1 GTSNPN, CDR2 SVGIG (reference sequence). V lost 2 bases and J lost 6; bases outside the gene matches: 5. The CDR3 contains 13 residues. CDR3 DNA: TGTGCCTGGAGTCCCCGGGACAGGCAGACCCAGTACTTC. Translated: CAWSPRDRQTQYF.

This clone appeared a single time. The rearrangement joins TRBV1 to TRBJ2-7; the D call TRBD2 from the table was never checked on the DNA. TRBV1 is marked as a pseudogene. The CDR3 runs 13 residues. The CDR3 nucleotides read TGCACGACGCTAGCCCCAGCGGCCTACGAGCAGTACTTC. This codes for CTTLAPAAYEQYF.

The chain has TRBV5-6 and TRBJ2-6; 7 nucleotides line up with TRBD1. CDR3 length: 18 amino acids. The V gene's germline CDR1 is SGHDT and CDR2 YYEEEE. The ends lost 4 bases at V and 2 bases at J; junction bases unmatched: 12. The CDR3 region has the DNA TGTGCCAGCAGCCCGAGGGACAGAACTCTACCTGGGGCCAACGTCCTGACTTTC. Encoded protein: CASSPRDRTLPGANVLTF.

This clone has just a few counts. V and J are TRBV7-9 and TRBJ1-2; no reliable D call. The CDR3 has 14 residues. Trimming removed 10 bases from V and 2 bases from J, with 17 bases in between. Germline V gives CDR1 SEHNR, CDR2 FQNEAQ (reference sequence). CDR3 region: CATRPLTMNYGYTF. As DNA, the CDR3 is TGTGCCACCCGACCACTTACTATGAACTATGGCTACACCTTC.

This CDR3 is CASSLGRGLGNQPQHF. As DNA, the CDR3 is TGTGCCAGCAGCCTAGGTAGGGGGTTGGGCAATCAGCCCCAGCATTTT. The gene calls are TRBV3-1 (or the pseudogene TRBV3-2) and TRBJ1-5; maybe TRBD1 (6 bases). This CDR3 has 16 residues. V lost 4 bases and J 2 bases, leaving 15 bases between the germline ends. From germline, CDR1 is LGHDT and CDR2 YNNKEL (reference sequence).

The chain uses TRBV15 and TRBJ2-7; D possibly corresponds to TRBD1 (6 bases). In germline, CDR1 is LNHNV, CDR2 YYDKDF (reference sequence). Trimming pared 1 base from V and 0 bases from J, leaving 13 bases between. The CDR3 contains 16 residues. CDR3 nucleotide sequence: TGTGCCACCAGCAGAGGGGGGCGCATAAGCTCCTACGAGCAGTACTTC. Translation: CATSRGGRISSYEQYF.

V is TRBV30 and J is TRBJ1-5; D is possibly TRBD1 (5 bases). The CDR3 sequence is 14 residues long. CDR1 is GTSNPN, CDR2 SVGIG, per germline (reference sequence). V lost 2 bases, J lost 2 bases, and 10 bases lay in between. The CDR3 here is CAWSRGIRNQPQHF. In nucleotides, the CDR3 is TGTGCCTGGAGTCGGGGGATTCGCAATCAGCCCCAGCATTTT.

This clone was seen once. V is TRBV13 and J is TRBJ2-2, with a weak D call TRBD2 (5 bases). The germline gives CDR1 PRHDT, CDR2 FYEKMQ (reference sequence). V was pared by 5 bases and J by 7 bases, with 17 bases between. The CDR3 totals 15 residues. Here the CDR3 reads CASSPSLGRGGELFF. CDR3 bases: TGTGCCAGCAGCCCCTCCCTAGGCCGGGGCGGGGAGCTGTTTTTT.

V is TRBV12-3 or TRBV12-4 and J is TRBJ2-7; 8 positions agree with TRBD1. This CDR3 comprises 13 residues. J was trimmed by 6 bases and V by 6 bases; bases with no gene match: 7. CDR3 in amino acids: CASSDRGHSEQYF. As DNA, the CDR3 is TGTGCCAGCAGCGACAGGGGACATAGCGAGCAGTACTTC.

This chain links TRBV19 with TRBJ1-5; 12 bases are shared with TRBD1. Germline assignment: CDR1 LNHDA and CDR2 SQIVND (reference sequence). The CDR3 extends over 17 amino acids. Trimming at V came to 4 bases and at J to 4 bases, leaving 8 bases not matched to a gene. In DNA form, the CDR3 reads TGTGCCAGTAGTACCGGGACAGGGGGCCATTCTAATCAGCCCCAGCATTTT. Translation: CASSTGTGGHSNQPQHF.

This chain joins TRBV7-3 and TRBJ1-1; 8 nucleotides align to TRBD1. In germline, CDR1 is SGHTA, CDR2 FQGTGA. There are 13 residues in the CDR3. The V gene end was trimmed by 5 bases and the J gene end by 4 bases; junction bases not matched to a gene: 3. The CDR3 DNA sequence: TGTGCCAGCAGCATCACAGGGGGCACTGAAGCTTTCTTT. Amino acid sequence: CASSITGGTEAFF.

This chain joins TRBV7-8 and TRBJ2-7; TRBD2 matches at 7 bases. This CDR3 is built from 13 residues. V lost 3 bases, J lost 7 bases, and 6 bases stayed unmatched. Germline lookup yields CDR1 SGHVS and CDR2 FQNEAQ. The CDR3: CASSFGLVREQYF. In DNA, the CDR3 is TGTGCCAGCAGCTTTGGACTAGTTCGGGAGCAGTACTTC.

A single count supports this clone. This sequence joins TRBV12-3 or TRBV12-4 and TRBJ1-4, with D unresolved. Trimming shortened V by 8 bases and J by 5 bases, and 12 bases separated the two germline ends. The CDR3 covers 13 residues. CDR3 sequence (DNA): TGTGCCAGCGGCACGAAACCCAATGAAAAACTGTTTTTT. Residues: CASGTKPNEKLFF.

The genes are TRBV4-1 and TRBJ1-5, with D possibly matching TRBD1 (5 bases). The length of the CDR3 is 14 residues. The germline V and J ends were trimmed by 1 base and 6 bases, with 10 bases remaining between them. From germline, CDR1 is MGHRA and CDR2 YSYEKL. The CDR3 protein is CASSQGAQVQPQHF. CDR3 nucleotides: TGCGCCAGCAGCCAAGGAGCACAGGTTCAGCCCCAGCATTTT.

The rearrangement joins TRBV29-1 to TRBJ1-2; no clear D gene. V lost 3 bases to trimming and J lost 9 bases, with 11 bases between them. The germline CDR1 and CDR2 sequences are SQVTM and ANQGSEA. This CDR3 is 11 amino acids long. CDR3 nucleotide sequence: TGCAGCGTTGACCACCAGGAAAGCTACACCTTC. Translating gives CSVDHQESYTF.

V and J are TRBV5-1 and TRBJ2-2; TRBD1 is a possible D gene (6 bases). Between the trimmed V and J ends, which lost 1 base and 3 bases, there was a span of 10 bases. The CDR3 is 15 residues long. Germline V gene sequence: CDR1 SGHRS, CDR2 YFSETQ. Here the CDR3 reads CASSLTGKDTGELFF. DNA of the CDR3: TGCGCCAGCAGCTTGACAGGGAAGGACACCGGGGAGCTGTTTTTT. Full variable domain (missing parts from reference TRBV5-1 and TRBJ2-2): KAGVTQTPRYLIKTRGQQVTLSCSPISGHRSVSWYQQTPGQGLQFLFEYFSETQRNKGNFPGRFSGRQFSNSRSEMNVSTLELGDSALYLCASSLTGKDTGELFFGEGSRLTVL.